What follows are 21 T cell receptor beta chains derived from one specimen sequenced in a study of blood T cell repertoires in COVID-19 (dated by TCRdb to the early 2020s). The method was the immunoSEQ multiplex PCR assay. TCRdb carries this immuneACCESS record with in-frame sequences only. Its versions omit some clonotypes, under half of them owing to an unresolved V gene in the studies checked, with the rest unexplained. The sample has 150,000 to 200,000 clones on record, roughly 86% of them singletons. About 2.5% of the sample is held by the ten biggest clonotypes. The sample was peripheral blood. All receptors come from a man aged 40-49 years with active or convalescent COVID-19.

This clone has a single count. Here the CDR3 DNA reads TGTGCCAGCAGCGTCGGAGTTGGGGCTTCACCCCTCCACTTT. Encoded protein: CASSVGVGASPLHF. The J gene is TRBJ1-6, the V gene TRBV9, with TRBD1 as a possible D gene (5 bases). CDR3 length: 14 residues. The ends were cut back, 2 bases at V and 9 bases at J, with 12 bases in the middle. Germline loops: CDR1 SGDLS, CDR2 YYNGEE.

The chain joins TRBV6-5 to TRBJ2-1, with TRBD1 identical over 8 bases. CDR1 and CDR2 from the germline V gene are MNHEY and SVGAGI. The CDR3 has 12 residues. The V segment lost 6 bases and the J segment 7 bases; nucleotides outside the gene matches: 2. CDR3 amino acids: CASSQGANEQFF. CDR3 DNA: TGTGCCAGCAGCCAGGGGGCAAATGAGCAGTTCTTC.

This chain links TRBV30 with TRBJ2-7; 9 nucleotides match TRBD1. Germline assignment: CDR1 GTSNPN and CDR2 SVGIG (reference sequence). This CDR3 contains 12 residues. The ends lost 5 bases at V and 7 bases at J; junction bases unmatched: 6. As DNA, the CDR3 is TGTGCCTGGGGGACAGGGAGTTGGGAGCAGTACTTC. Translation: CAWGTGSWEQYF. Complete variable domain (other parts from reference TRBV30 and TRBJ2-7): SQTIHQWPATLVQPVGSPLSLECTVEGTSNPNLYWYRQAAGRGLQLLFYSVGIGQISSEVPQNLSASRPQDRQFILSSKKLLLSDSGFYLCAWGTGSWEQYFGPGTRLTVT.

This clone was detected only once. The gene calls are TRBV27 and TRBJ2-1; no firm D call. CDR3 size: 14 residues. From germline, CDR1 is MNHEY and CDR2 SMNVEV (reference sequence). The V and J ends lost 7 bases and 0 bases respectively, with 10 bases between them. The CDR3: CASIVSYSYNEQFF. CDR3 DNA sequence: TGTGCCAGCATAGTCTCTTACTCCTACAATGAGCAGTTCTTC.

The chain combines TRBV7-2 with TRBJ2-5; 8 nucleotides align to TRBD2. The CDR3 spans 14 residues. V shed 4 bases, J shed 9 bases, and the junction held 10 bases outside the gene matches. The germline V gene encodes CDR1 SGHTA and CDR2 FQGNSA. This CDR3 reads CASSSEGLVSPQYF. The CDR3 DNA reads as TGTGCCAGCAGCTCAGAGGGACTAGTTAGTCCCCAGTACTTC.

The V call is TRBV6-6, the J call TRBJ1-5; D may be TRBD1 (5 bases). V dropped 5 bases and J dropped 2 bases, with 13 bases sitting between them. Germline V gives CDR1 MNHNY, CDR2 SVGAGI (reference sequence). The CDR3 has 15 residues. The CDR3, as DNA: TGTGCCAGCAGTCCCGCCGGGGGTCGCAATCAGCCCCAGCATTTT. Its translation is CASSPAGGRNQPQHF.

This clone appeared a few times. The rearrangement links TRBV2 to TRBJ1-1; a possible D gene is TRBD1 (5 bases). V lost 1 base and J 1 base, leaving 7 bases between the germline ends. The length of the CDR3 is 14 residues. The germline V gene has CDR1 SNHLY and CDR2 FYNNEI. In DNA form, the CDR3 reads TGTGCCAGCAGTGAAGGGGACTCGAACACTGAAGCTTTCTTT. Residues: CASSEGDSNTEAFF.

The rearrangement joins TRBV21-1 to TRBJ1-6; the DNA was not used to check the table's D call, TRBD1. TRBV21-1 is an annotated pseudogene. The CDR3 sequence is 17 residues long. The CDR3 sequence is CASSKGPGTGIDSPLHF. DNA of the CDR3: TGTGCCAGCAGCAAAGGGCCCGGGACAGGGATAGATTCACCCCTCCACTTT.

The CDR3 loop reads CASSPQVATYNEQFF. The CDR3 bases are TGTGCCAGCAGCCCACAGGTGGCCACCTACAATGAGCAGTTCTTC. J is TRBJ2-1 and V is TRBV7-3; D is possibly TRBD1 (5 bases). The CDR3 sequence is 15 residues long. Germline CDR1 reads SGHTA; CDR2 reads FQGTGA. Trimming cost V 5 bases and J 2 bases, with 13 bases left between them.

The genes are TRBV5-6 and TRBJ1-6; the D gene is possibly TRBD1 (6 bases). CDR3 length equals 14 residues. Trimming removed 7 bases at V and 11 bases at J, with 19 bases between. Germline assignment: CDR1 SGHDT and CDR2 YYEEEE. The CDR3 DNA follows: TGTGCCAGCTCCAAACAGGGTACGAGGGCACCCCTCCACTTT. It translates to CASSKQGTRAPLHF.

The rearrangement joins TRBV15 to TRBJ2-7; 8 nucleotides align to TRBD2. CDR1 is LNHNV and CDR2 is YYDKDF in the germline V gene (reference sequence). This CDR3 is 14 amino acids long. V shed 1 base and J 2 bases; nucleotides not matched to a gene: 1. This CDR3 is CATSRAGGAYEQYF. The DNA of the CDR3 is TGTGCCACCAGCAGAGCCGGGGGGGCCTACGAGCAGTACTTC.

CDR3 in amino acids: CASSPWTGGPSGANVLTF. CDR3 DNA sequence: TGTGCCAGCAGCCCTTGGACAGGGGGTCCCTCTGGGGCCAACGTCCTGACTTTC. The V call is TRBV11-2, the J call TRBJ2-6, with 10 bases that match TRBD1. This CDR3 spans 18 amino acids. CDR1 SGHAT and CDR2 FQNNGV come from the germline V gene. The trim removed 5 bases at V and 0 bases at J, leaving 7 bases unmatched.

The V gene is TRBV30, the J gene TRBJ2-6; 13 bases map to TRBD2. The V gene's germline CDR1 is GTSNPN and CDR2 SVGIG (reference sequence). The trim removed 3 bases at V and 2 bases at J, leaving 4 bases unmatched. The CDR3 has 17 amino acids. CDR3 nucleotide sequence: TGTGCCTGGAGGAAACTAGCGGGGGGGCCTGGGGCCAACGTCCTGACTTTC. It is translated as CAWRKLAGGPGANVLTF.

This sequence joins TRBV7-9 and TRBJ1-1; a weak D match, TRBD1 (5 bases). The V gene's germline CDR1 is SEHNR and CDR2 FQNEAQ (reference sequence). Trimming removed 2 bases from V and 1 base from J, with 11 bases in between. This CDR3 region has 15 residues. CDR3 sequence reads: CASSLSGGRNTEAFF. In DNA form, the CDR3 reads TGTGCCAGCAGCTTAAGTGGGGGGAGGAACACTGAAGCTTTCTTT. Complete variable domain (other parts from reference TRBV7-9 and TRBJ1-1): DTGVSQNPRHKITKRGQNVTFRCDPISEHNRLYWYRQTLGQGPEFLTYFQNEAQLEKSRLLSDRFSAERPKGSFSTLEIQRTEQGDSAMYLCASSLSGGRNTEAFFGQGTRLTVV.

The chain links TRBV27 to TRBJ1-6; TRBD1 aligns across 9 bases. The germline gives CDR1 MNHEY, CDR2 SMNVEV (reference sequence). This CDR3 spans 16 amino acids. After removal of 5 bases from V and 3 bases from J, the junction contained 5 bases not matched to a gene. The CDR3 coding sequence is TGTGCCAGCAGTCCTACAGGGGGCTACTATAATTCACCCCTCCACTTT. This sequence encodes CASSPTGGYYNSPLHF.

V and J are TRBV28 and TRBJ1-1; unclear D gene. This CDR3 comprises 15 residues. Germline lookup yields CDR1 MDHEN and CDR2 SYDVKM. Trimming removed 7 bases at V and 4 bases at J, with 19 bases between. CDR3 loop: CASTPPKGGGTEAFF. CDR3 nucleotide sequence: TGTGCCAGCACTCCACCGAAGGGAGGCGGCACTGAAGCTTTCTTT.

The CDR3 DNA is TGTGCCAGCAGTCACGAGAGTTACTATGGCTACACCTTC. Translation gives CASSHESYYGYTF. This sequence joins TRBV6-5 and TRBJ1-2; D is unclear. The CDR3 is made up of 13 amino acids. CDR1 and CDR2 from the germline V gene are MNHEY and SVGAGI. Deletions cut 5 bases from V and 3 bases from J, with 10 bases between.

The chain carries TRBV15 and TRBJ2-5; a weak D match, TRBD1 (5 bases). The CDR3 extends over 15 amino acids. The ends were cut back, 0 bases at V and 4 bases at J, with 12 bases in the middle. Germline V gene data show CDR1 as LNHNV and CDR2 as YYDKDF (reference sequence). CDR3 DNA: TGTGCCACCAGCAGAGATTTCGACAGAGCAGAGACCCAGTACTTC. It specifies CATSRDFDRAETQYF.

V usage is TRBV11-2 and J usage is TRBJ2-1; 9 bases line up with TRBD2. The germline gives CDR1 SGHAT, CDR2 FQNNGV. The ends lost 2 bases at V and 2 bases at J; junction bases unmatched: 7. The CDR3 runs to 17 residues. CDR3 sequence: CASSLLAGAEAYNEQFF. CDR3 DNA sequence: TGTGCCAGCAGCTTATTAGCGGGGGCCGAAGCCTACAATGAGCAGTTCTTC.

The CDR3, as DNA: TGTGCCAGCAGCGCCAGGACATTTCCCTCTGGAAACACCATATATTTT. This gives the protein CASSARTFPSGNTIYF. This chain uses TRBV7-4 with TRBJ1-3, with D tentatively TRBD1 (5 bases). Germline-derived CDR1 and CDR2 are SGHVT and SQSDAQ. Trimming removed 5 bases at V and 0 bases at J, with 14 bases between. The CDR3 consists of 16 residues.

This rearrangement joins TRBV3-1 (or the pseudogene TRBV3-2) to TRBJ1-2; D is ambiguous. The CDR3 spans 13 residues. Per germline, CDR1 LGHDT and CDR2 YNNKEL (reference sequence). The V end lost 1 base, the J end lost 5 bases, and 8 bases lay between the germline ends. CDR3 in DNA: TGTGCCAGCAGCCAAGTATCTCCGTATGGCTACACCTTC. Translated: CASSQVSPYGYTF.